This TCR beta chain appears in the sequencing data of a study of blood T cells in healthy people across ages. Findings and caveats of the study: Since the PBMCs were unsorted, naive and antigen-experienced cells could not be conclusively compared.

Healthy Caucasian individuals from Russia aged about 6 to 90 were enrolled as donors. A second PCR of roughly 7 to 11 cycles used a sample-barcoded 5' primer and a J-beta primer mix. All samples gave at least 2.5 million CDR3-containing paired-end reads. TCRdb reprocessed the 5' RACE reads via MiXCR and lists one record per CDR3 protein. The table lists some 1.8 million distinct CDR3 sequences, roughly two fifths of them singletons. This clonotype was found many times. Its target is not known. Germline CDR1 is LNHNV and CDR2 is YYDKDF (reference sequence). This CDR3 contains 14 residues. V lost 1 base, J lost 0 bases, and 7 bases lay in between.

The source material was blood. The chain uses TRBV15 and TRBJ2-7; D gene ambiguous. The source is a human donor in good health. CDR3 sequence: CATSRGDFSYEQYF. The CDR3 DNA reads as TGTGCCACCAGCAGAGGGGATTTCTCCTACGAGCAGTACTTC.